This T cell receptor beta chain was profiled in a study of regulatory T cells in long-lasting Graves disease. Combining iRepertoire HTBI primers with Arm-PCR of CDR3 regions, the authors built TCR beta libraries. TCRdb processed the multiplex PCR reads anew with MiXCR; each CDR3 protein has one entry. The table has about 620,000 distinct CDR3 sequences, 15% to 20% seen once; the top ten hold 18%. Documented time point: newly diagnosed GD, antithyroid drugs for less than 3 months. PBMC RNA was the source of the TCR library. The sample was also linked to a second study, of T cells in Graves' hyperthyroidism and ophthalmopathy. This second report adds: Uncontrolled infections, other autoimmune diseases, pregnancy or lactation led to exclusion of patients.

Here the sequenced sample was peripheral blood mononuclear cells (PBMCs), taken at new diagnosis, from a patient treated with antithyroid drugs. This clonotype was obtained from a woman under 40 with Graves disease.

In DNA, the CDR3 is TGTGCCAGCAGCCCCGGGACAGGGGCAGATACGCAGTATTTT. It codes for CASSPGTGADTQYF. The V and J genes are TRBV5-5 and TRBJ2-3; 10 bases align to TRBD1. This CDR3 has 14 amino acids. The trim removed 4 bases at V and 4 bases at J, leaving 3 bases unmatched. Germline assignment: CDR1 SGHKS and CDR2 YYEKEE (reference sequence).